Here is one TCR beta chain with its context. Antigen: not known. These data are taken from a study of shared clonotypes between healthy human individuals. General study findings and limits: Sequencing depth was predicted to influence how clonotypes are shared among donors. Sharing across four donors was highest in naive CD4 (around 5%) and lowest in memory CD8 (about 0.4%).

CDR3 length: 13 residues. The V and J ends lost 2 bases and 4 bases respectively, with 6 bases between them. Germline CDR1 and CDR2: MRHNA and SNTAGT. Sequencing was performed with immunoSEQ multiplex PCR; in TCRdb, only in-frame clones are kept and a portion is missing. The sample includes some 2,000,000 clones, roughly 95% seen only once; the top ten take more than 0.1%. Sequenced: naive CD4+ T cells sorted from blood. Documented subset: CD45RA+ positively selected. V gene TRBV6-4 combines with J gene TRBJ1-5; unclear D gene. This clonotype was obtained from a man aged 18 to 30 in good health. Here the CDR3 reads CASSDEVNQPQHF. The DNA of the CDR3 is TGTGCCAGCAGTGACGAAGTAAATCAGCCCCAGCATTTT.